What follows is one T cell receptor (beta chain) and its context. The data are from a study of control samples from healthy donors and cancer patients. TCRdb's copy holds only in-frame clones and misses some; the assay was immunoSEQ multiplex PCR. The sample consists of over 100,000 clones, 92% of them appearing once. Trimming left V 8 bases short and J 3 bases short, with 20 bases between. The CDR3 is 16 amino acids. Germline V gene lookup returns CDR1 WNHNN and CDR2 SYGVQD (reference sequence). The chain is built from TRBV10-1 and TRBJ1-5, with TRBD1 as a possible D gene (6 bases). Sequencing used blood. This TCR came from a woman in her 50s in good health. The CDR3 bases are TGCGCCAGCGGAACAAAACAGGGATTTCACAATCAGCCCCAGCATTTT. It codes for CASGTKQGFHNQPQHF.